This is a list of T cell receptor beta chains from one sample in a study of shared clonotypes between healthy human individuals. Profiling relied on immunoSEQ multiplex PCR, and the TCRdb table lists in-frame clones only, not all of them. The table has a few million clones, approximately 94% seen once; the top ten hold 0.11% to 0.15%. Sequencing was done on a sample of naive CD4+ T cells sorted from blood. These receptors were obtained from a man between 18 and 29 years old in good health. The CDR3 runs from the conserved cysteine through the conserved F or W. The order of the fields is CDR3 protein, V gene.

CASTRLELLNSPLHF,TRBV2
CASSRGGSSYEQYF,TRBV5-1
CASRPQGAWEKLFF,TRBV7-2
CASSIARDGNQPQHF,TRBV19
CASGESTGSTEAFF,TRBV6-1
CASSLQLNTEAFF,TRBV5-4
CASSVAVRGNTGELFF,TRBV9
CAIRFSGGAGQPQHF,TRBV10-3
CASSPRTVGTEAFF,TRBV9
CASSRKREGGDHTDTQYF,TRBV21-1
CASSSTNQASGNNEQFF,TRBV7-9
CANPRSANTGELFF,TRBV7-2
CASSQPQTSGMHNEQFF,TRBV14
CASSRDGAGGLDEQFF,TRBV2
CASSYGTGWNEQYF,TRBV6-5
CSVLRDTYEQYF,TRBV29-1
CASSLTGTGSPEAFF,TRBV6-5
CASSLVSGGLYEQYF,TRBV11-2
CASSLIGYTEAFF,TRBV7-8
CASSEGTGVFREQFF,TRBV2
CAWSVRPKETQYF,TRBV30
CASSYGRLSEKLFF,TRBV19
CASSLTGGTGELFF,TRBV5-1
CASSLDGLAETF,TRBV7-2
CASSPVGSSSSYEQYF,TRBV5-6
CASSPRTGGRTEAFF,TRBV28
CASSLRPKETQYF,TRBV5-4
CASSDGTRGLTEAFF,TRBV2
CASSFSTDKAYEQYF,TRBV7-2
CAWSGTGYGYTF,TRBV30
CASSRAPSAGESTYNSPLHF,TRBV5-1
CASGRSPTDTQYF,TRBV19
CASSLRPWGGGAKETQYF,TRBV28
CASSLSGVPGETQYF,TRBV7-2
CASSFSGGKSYNEQFF,TRBV11-2
CASSLGAGGPYEQYF,TRBV7-2
CASRAEGWKAGYSNQPQHF,TRBV28
CASRASGTNYNEQFF,TRBV2
CASSWDTEAFF,TRBV6-6
CASTRQFGVAGEKGELFF,TRBV2
CASSQIGRSTGDEQYF,TRBV5-6
CASSFNRNTEAFF,TRBV7-9
CASSVQLRDRGLYEQYF,TRBV7-8
CASSSERQGDEQYF,TRBV5-1
CASSPHPFGGGRETQYF,TRBV5-1
CASSFTVGGTEAFF,TRBV7-2
CASSPAGSEAFF,TRBV2
CASSLDLSYEQYF,TRBV7-9
CASSSPGTSGEYF,TRBV7-2
CASSFAGANEQYF,TRBV7-2
CASSLGQGRGVWQYF,TRBV5-8
CAWSGVGGMDEQYF,TRBV30
CASSPDGSAYEQYF,TRBV18